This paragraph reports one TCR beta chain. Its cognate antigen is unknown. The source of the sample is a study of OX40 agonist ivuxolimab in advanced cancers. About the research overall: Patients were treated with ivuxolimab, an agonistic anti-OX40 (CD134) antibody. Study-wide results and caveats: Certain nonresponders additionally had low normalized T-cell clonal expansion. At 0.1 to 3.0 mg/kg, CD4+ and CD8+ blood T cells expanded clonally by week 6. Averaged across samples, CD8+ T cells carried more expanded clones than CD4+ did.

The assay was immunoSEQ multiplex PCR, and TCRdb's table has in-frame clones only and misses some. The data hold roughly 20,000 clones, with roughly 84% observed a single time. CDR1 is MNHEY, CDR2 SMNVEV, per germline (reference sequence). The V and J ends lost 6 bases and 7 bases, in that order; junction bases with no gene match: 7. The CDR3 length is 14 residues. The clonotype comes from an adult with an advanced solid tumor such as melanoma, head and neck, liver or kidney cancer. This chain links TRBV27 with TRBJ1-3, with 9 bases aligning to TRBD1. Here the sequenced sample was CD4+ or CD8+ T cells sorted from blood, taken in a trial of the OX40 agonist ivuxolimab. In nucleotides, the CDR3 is TGTGCCAGCAGCCCGGGACAGGGTGGGAACACCATATATTTT. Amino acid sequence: CASSPGQGGNTIYF.